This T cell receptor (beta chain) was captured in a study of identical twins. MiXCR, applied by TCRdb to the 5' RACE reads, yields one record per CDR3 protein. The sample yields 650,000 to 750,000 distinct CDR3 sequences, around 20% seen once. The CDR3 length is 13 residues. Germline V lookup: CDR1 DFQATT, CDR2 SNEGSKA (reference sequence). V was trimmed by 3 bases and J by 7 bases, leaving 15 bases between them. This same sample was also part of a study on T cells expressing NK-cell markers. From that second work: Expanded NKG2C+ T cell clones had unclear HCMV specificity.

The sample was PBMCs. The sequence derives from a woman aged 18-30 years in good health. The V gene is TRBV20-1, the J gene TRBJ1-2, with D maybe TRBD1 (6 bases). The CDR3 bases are TGCAGTGCTAGGACACAGGGCAGGGGTGGCTACACCTTC. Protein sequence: CSARTQGRGGYTF.